This is a list of T cell receptor beta chains from one sample in a study of blood T cells in healthy people across ages. TCRdb re-called the 5' RACE reads through MiXCR, storing one row per CDR3 protein. The sample comprises hundreds of thousands of distinct CDR3 sequences, approximately 35% of which are singletons, and approximately 12% rests with the top ten. Sequencing was carried out using blood. These receptors were obtained from a man aged 18 to 35 in good health. The CDR3 runs from the conserved cysteine through the conserved F or W. A D gene is named only where the DNA matches it firmly. Where a row states a size, it is once, few, many or the class of an expanded clone; other rows omit it.

J: TRBJ1-6; V: TRBV12-3/TRBV12-4; size: many; D: -; CDR3: CASSLNMNSPLHF; DNA: TGTGCCAGCAGCCTTAACATGAATTCACCCCTCCACTTT
J: TRBJ2-4; V: TRBV7-2; size: -; D: -; CDR3: CASSLAVVKNIQYF; DNA: TGTGCCAGCAGCTTAGCCGTAGTCAAAAACATTCAGTACTTC
J: TRBJ2-5; V: TRBV5-1; size: -; D: -; CDR3: CASYPGDTETQYF; DNA: TGCGCCAGCTACCCCGGGGATACGGAGACCCAGTACTTC
J: TRBJ1-1; V: TRBV10-3; size: -; D: -; CDR3: CAISEPTSGENTEAFF; DNA: TGTGCCATCAGTGAGCCTACGTCGGGGGAGAACACTGAAGCTTTCTTT
J: TRBJ1-2; V: TRBV15; size: many; D: -; CDR3: CATSRDSAGSAGYTF; DNA: TGTGCCACCAGCAGAGATTCGGCAGGGTCTGCTGGCTACACCTTC
J: TRBJ1-4; V: TRBV2; size: -; D: -; CDR3: CASSDGGLKEKLFF; DNA: TGTGCCAGCAGTGATGGGGGGCTCAAAGAAAAACTGTTTTTT
J: TRBJ2-3; V: TRBV6-6; size: -; D: -; CDR3: CASSYSEISTDTQYF; DNA: TGTGCCAGCAGTTACTCGGAGATTAGCACAGATACGCAGTATTTT
J: TRBJ1-5; V: TRBV4-1; size: once; D: -; CDR3: CASSQDAPILNQPQHF; DNA: TGCGCCAGCAGCCAAGATGCTCCCATTCTTAATCAGCCCCAGCATTTT
J: TRBJ2-1; V: TRBV7-8; size: -; D: -; CDR3: CASSVAFSGNEQFF; DNA: TGTGCCAGCAGCGTAGCGTTTTCGGGCAATGAGCAGTTCTTC
J: TRBJ1-5; V: TRBV9; size: -; D: -; CDR3: CASSDGTSLGNQPQHF; DNA: TGTGCCAGCAGCGATGGGACGTCTCTGGGCAATCAGCCCCAGCATTTT
J: TRBJ2-5; V: TRBV5-6; size: -; D: TRBD1; CDR3: CASSFPTGVKETQYF; DNA: TGTGCCAGCAGCTTCCCGACAGGGGTAAAAGAGACCCAGTACTTC
J: TRBJ1-1; V: TRBV6-2/TRBV6-3; size: -; D: -; CDR3: CASSHLNTILNRETEAFF; DNA: TGTGCCAGCAGCCACCTCAACACCATCCTGAACAGGGAAACTGAAGCTTTCTTT
J: TRBJ2-1; V: TRBV30; size: few; D: TRBD1; CDR3: CAWNTDQGANEQFF; DNA: TGTGCCTGGAATACGGACCAGGGGGCGAATGAGCAGTTCTTC
J: TRBJ1-4; V: TRBV3-1; size: many; D: -; CDR3: CASTPGATNEKLFF; DNA: TGTGCCAGCACACCAGGGGCAACTAATGAAAAACTGTTTTTT
J: TRBJ1-4; V: TRBV15; size: few; D: -; CDR3: CATSRPFLIRPGAREKLFF; DNA: TGTGCCACCAGCAGACCCTTCCTTATCCGGCCCGGAGCCCGGGAAAAACTGTTTTTT